Below, 5 T cell receptor beta chains from the same sample are listed, as sequenced in a study of tumor-infiltrating lymphocytes in oesophageal squamous cell carcinoma. TCRdb re-derived calls from the PCR reads in MiXCR, one entry per CDR3 protein. This sample yields about 14,000 distinct CDR3 sequences, of which around half are seen a single time; 14% belongs to the top ten. The sequencing input was blood. All receptors derive from a male donor with esophageal squamous cell carcinoma.

This clonotype is medium-sized by share. This chain joins TRBV6-1 and TRBJ2-7, with 10 positions matching TRBD1. V lost 6 bases, J lost 6 bases, and 8 bases stayed unmatched. In germline, CDR1 is MNHNS, CDR2 SASEGT. The length of the CDR3 is 14 residues. Here the CDR3 reads CASSEDRGNSEQYF. CDR3 in DNA: TGTGCCAGCAGCGAGGACAGGGGGAATTCCGAGCAGTACTTC.

This rearrangement joins TRBV12-3 or TRBV12-4 to TRBJ2-1, with TRBD1 matching 8 bases. TRBJ2-5 explains the end of the DNA better; the J call may be wrong. This CDR3 comprises 14 residues. CDR3: CASSLGQGQETQYF. The DNA of the CDR3 is TGTGCCAGCAGTTTAGGACAGGGGCAAGAGACCCAGTACTTC.

This clonotype was seen a handful of times. This chain connects TRBV27 to TRBJ2-3; possibly TRBD1 or TRBD2 for D (7 bases each). The J call may be faulty, since TRBJ2-7 better matches the DNA end. Germline V gene sequence: CDR1 MNHEY, CDR2 SMNVEV (reference sequence). The CDR3 extends over 14 amino acids. The CDR3 protein is CASKRDSISYEQYF. The DNA of the CDR3 is TGTGCCAGTAAGCGGGACAGCATATCCTACGAGCAGTACTTC.

This clonotype occurred a few times. The chain carries TRBV7-2 and TRBJ2-1; 8 bases align to TRBD2. V shed 3 bases, J shed 0 bases, and the junction held 7 bases outside the gene matches. The CDR3 loop spans 17 amino acids. CDR1 and CDR2 (germline): SGHTA, FQGNSA. CDR3 sequence: CASSFTSGLSSYNEQFF. The CDR3 nucleotides are TGTGCCAGCAGCTTCACTAGCGGTCTAAGCTCCTACAATGAGCAGTTCTTC.

This clonotype appeared a few times. The V call is TRBV29-1, the J call TRBJ2-6; maybe TRBD1 (6 bases). The CDR3 sequence is 15 residues long. CDR1 SQVTM and CDR2 ANQGSEA come from the germline V gene. V was trimmed by 5 bases and J by 0 bases, leaving 11 bases between them. CDR3 nucleotide sequence: TGCAGCGTTCCTGGGACATCCTCTGGGGCCAACGTCCTGACTTTC. Amino acid sequence: CSVPGTSSGANVLTF.